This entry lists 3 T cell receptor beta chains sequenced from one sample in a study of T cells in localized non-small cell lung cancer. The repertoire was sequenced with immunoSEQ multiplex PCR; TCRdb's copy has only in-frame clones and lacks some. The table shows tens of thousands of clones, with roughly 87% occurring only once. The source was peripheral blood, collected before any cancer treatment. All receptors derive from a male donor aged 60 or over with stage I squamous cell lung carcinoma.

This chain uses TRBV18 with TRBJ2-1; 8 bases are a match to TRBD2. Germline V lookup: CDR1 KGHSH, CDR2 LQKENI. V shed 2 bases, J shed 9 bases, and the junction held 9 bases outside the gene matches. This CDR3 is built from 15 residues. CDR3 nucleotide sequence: TGTGCCAGCTCACCAATTAGAACGGGAGGGGTTGAGCAGTTCTTC. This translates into CASSPIRTGGVEQFF.

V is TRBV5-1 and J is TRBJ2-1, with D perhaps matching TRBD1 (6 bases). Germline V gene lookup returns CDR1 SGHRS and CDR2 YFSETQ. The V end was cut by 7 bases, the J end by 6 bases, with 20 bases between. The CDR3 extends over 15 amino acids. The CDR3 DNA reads TGCGCCAGCGCTGTTTTGGGACACGTTGGCAATGAGCAGTTCTTC. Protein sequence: CASAVLGHVGNEQFF.

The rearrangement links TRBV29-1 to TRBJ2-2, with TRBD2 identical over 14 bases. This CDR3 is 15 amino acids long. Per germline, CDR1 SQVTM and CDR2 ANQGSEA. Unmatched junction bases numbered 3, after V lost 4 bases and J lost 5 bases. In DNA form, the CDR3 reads TGCAGCGTTGGCGGGACTAGCGGGGGTACCGGGGAGCTGTTTTTT. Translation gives CSVGGTSGGTGELFF.